Following are 14 T cell receptor beta chains from one sample sequenced in a study of Graves' ophthalmopathy and Graves' hyperthyroidism. Transcripts of RNA were the source for amplifying TCR beta CDR3 regions. After a first-round RT-PCR with HTBI primers, a second-round multiplex PCR was run. From the multiplex PCR reads, TCRdb called clonotypes with MiXCR, one entry per CDR3 protein. The sample records some 520,000 distinct CDR3 sequences, approximately 15% being singletons. Sequencing was carried out using blood. These TCRs come from a woman aged 25 to 39 with Graves' ophthalmopathy.

A few counts support this clonotype. The chain is built from TRBV5-4 and TRBJ1-2; D remains unclear. Germline V gene sequence: CDR1 SGHNT, CDR2 YYREEE (reference sequence). The CDR3 loop spans 17 amino acids. V was cut by 0 bases and J by 0 bases, with 15 bases left in between. The CDR3 DNA reads as TGTGCCAGCAGCTTGGCGGCACAAAGCTTCTCTAACTATGGCTACACCTTC. It codes for CASSLAAQSFSNYGYTF.

Remarks on this clonotype: A much bigger clone sits one base away, suggesting this may be a read error. The V call is TRBV19, the J call TRBJ1-1; D may be TRBD1 (5 bases). The CDR3 consists of 15 residues. Germline V gene sequence: CDR1 LNHDA, CDR2 SQIVND (reference sequence). CDR3 in amino acids: CASSMLGGYRTEACF. The CDR3 DNA sequence: TGTGCCAGTAGTATGTTGGGGGGTTATCGCACTGAAGCTTGCTTT.

This clonotype was seen many times. The chain combines TRBV6-1 with TRBJ1-5, with a weak D call TRBD1 (5 bases). CDR3 length: 16 amino acids. Germline V gene data show CDR1 as MNHNS and CDR2 as SASEGT. Trimming left V 2 bases short and J 5 bases short, with 16 bases between. CDR3 nucleotides: TGTGCCAGCAGTGAACTCCTGGGACGGATTGATCAGCCCCAGCATTTT. Protein product: CASSELLGRIDQPQHF.

The chain links TRBV4-1 to TRBJ1-2; possible D gene TRBD1, 6 bases. The CDR3 runs to 15 residues. Germline CDR1 and CDR2: MGHRA and YSYEKL. Trimming shortened V by 2 bases and J by 7 bases, and 17 bases separated the two germline ends. The CDR3, as DNA: TGCGCCAGCAGCCAAACCGCCCTCACAGGGAGTGGCTACACCTTC. Translated: CASSQTALTGSGYTF.

This clonotype was observed many times. This rearrangement joins TRBV6-1 to TRBJ1-3, with a weak D call TRBD1 (5 bases). V dropped 6 bases and J dropped 11 bases, with 23 bases sitting between them. CDR1 and CDR2 from the germline V gene are MNHNS and SASEGT. The CDR3 extends over 15 amino acids. Here the CDR3 reads CASRSNEGPSAPIYF. The CDR3 DNA sequence: TGTGCCAGCAGATCCAATGAGGGGCCGTCGGCCCCCATATATTTT.

A remark on this clonotype: This may stem from a read error, because a much larger clone lies one nucleotide away. This chain connects TRBV20-1 to TRBJ1-5, with D hard to call. The CDR3 is made up of 12 amino acids. The germline CDR1 and CDR2 sequences are DFQATT and SNEGSKA (reference sequence). The CDR3 DNA reads as TGCAGTGCTAGCCACGGCAATCGGCCCCAGCATTTT. Amino acids: CSASHGNRPQHF.

The sample holds a few counts of this clonotype. This rearrangement joins TRBV6-5 to TRBJ2-1, with 9 bases matching TRBD1. Germline lookup yields CDR1 MNHEY and CDR2 SVGAGI. With V trimmed by 0 bases and J by 7 bases, 4 bases remained unmatched. This CDR3 has 15 residues. CDR3 residues: CASSYSGTGYNEQFF. The DNA for the CDR3 is TGTGCCAGCAGTTACTCCGGGACAGGGTATAATGAGCAGTTCTTC.

This clonotype occurred a few times. The rearrangement links TRBV4-1 to TRBJ1-2; no definite D call. CDR3 length: 12 amino acids. V was clipped by 1 base and J by 7 bases, with 7 bases between them. Germline V gene lookup returns CDR1 MGHRA and CDR2 YSYEKL. The CDR3 DNA is TGCGCCAGCAGCCAAGGTGTACGTGGCTACACCTTC. The encoded protein is CASSQGVRGYTF.

At least ten counts were recorded for this clonotype. V is TRBV11-3 and J is TRBJ2-5; TRBD2 might be the D (6 bases). V gave up 7 bases and J gave up 7 bases, with 13 bases separating them. CDR3 size: 12 residues. Per the germline V gene, CDR1 is SGHNT and CDR2 is YENEEA. The DNA for the CDR3 is TGTGCCAGCAATTTAGAGGGAGGGACCCAGTACTTC. Protein: CASNLEGGTQYF. The variable domain in full, completed from reference TRBV11-3 and TRBJ2-5, reads EAGVVQSPRYKIIEKKQPVAFWCNPISGHNTLYWYLQNLGQGPELLIRYENEEAVDDSQLPKDRFSAERLKGVDSTLKIQPAELGDSAVYLCASNLEGGTQYFGPGTRLLVL.

This clonotype was found many times. The V call is TRBV28, the J call TRBJ1-5, with D perhaps matching TRBD1 (6 bases). The germline CDR1 and CDR2 sequences are MDHEN and SYDVKM. This CDR3 is built from 13 residues. V was trimmed by 10 bases and J by 4 bases, leaving 14 bases between them. The CDR3 protein is CATSQGNNQPQHF. The DNA for the CDR3 is TGTGCCACTTCACAGGGAAATAATCAGCCCCAGCATTTT.

This clonotype was picked up many times. The V call is TRBV5-1, the J call TRBJ1-1, with 10 bases aligning to TRBD1. This CDR3 comprises 15 residues. V gave up 4 bases and J gave up 0 bases; unmatched junction bases: 3. Germline-derived CDR1 and CDR2 are SGHRS and YFSETQ. CDR3 nucleotides: TGCGCCAGCAGCGGGACAGGGGCGATGAACACTGAAGCTTTCTTT. Translated: CASSGTGAMNTEAFF.

V and J are TRBV3-1 and TRBJ1-5, with D possibly matching TRBD1 (5 bases). With 1 base removed from V and 1 base from J, the gap between germline ends came to 11 bases. The CDR3 has 16 residues. Germline V lookup: CDR1 LGHDT, CDR2 YNNKEL (reference sequence). The CDR3 sequence is CASSQGGHSSNQPQHF. The DNA for the CDR3 is TGTGCCAGCAGCCAAGGCGGACACTCGAGCAATCAGCCCCAGCATTTT.

This clonotype has a count of ten or more. The chain combines TRBV27 with TRBJ2-7; D is unresolved. V was clipped by 5 bases and J by 5 bases, with 13 bases between them. CDR1 MNHEY and CDR2 SMNVEV come from the germline V gene (reference sequence). This CDR3 is 13 amino acids long. The CDR3 loop reads CASSLVAFDEQYF. DNA for the CDR3: TGTGCCAGCAGTCTTGTCGCCTTTGACGAGCAGTACTTC.

The CDR3 DNA follows: TGTGCCAGCAGAGCCGGGACAGGGGGCAACAACTATGGCTACACCTTC. Translated, it gives CASRAGTGGNNYGYTF. The chain employs TRBV25-1 and TRBJ1-2; 12 bases map to TRBD1. The CDR3 contains 16 residues. V gave up 6 bases and J gave up 2 bases; unmatched junction bases: 7. Germline CDR1 is MGHDK and CDR2 is SYGVNS.